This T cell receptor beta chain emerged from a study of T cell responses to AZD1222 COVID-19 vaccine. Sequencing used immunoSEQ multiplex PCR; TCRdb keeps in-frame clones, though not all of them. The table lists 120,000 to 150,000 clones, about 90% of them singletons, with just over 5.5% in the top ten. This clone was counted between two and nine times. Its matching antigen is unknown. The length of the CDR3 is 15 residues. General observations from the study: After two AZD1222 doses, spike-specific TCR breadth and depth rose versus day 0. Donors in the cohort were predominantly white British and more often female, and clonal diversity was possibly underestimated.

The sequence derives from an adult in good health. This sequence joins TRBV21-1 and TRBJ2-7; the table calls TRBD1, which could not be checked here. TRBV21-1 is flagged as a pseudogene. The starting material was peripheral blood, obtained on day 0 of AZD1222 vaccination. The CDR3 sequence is CASSKETVPTYEQYF. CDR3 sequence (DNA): TGTGCCAGCAGCAAAGAAACAGTCCCTACCTACGAGCAGTACTTC.